This T cell receptor (beta chain) originates from a study of post-analysis software for immune sequencing data. As for the study in general: Clinical courses comprised relapsing-remitting, secondary progressive and progressive-relapsing multiple sclerosis. Overall study findings and caveats: Under F measure analysis, samples from one preparation batch co-clustered strongly. Patients used four to six TRBV segments, including TRBV5-6, TRBV5-1 and TRBV20-1, more often than controls. Normalized Chao1 diversity was significantly lower in multiple sclerosis patients than in controls.

In regard to this clonotype: Its antigen remains unknown. Germline is not matched at one junction end, which may reflect a read error.

The CDR3 loop spans 13 amino acids. In germline, CDR1 is LNHDA, CDR2 SQIVND (reference sequence). cDNA libraries of TCR beta carried unique molecular identifiers. The T cell input of roughly 0.95 to 10 million gave hundreds of thousands of cDNA molecules. A single record per CDR3 protein comes from TCRdb applying MiXCR to the PCR reads. Of about 200,000 distinct CDR3 sequences in the sample, around 30% were seen once. Input material: blood. The chain carries TRBV19 and TRBJ2-3; the D is unclear. The receptor was isolated from a girl aged 2 to 17 with multiple sclerosis. CDR3 DNA: TGTGCCAGCCAAGGTTCCCGAACAGATACGCGGTATTTT. Its protein product is CASQGSRTDTRYF.